This record concerns one T cell receptor (beta chain) sequence. The data were obtained in a study of blood T cell repertoires in COVID-19. As for the study in general: Samples representing acute and convalescent COVID-19 were sourced from the United States, Italy and Spain.

Germline-derived CDR1 and CDR2 are SGHTA and FQGNSA. V gave up 4 bases and J gave up 1 base, with 11 bases separating them. CDR3 length: 14 amino acids. Clones were sequenced by immunoSEQ multiplex PCR, and TCRdb holds only the in-frame ones, with some missing. The table has about 60,000 clones, almost 90% seen once. Sequencing was carried out using peripheral blood. The sequence came from a woman aged 80 or older with active COVID-19. This chain joins TRBV7-2 and TRBJ2-7; D might be TRBD2 (7 bases). The CDR3 DNA is TGTGCCAGCAGCTCTAGGGGGGGTTCCTACGAGCAGTACTTC. Protein product: CASSSRGGSYEQYF.